A single sample gave rise to the 13 T cell receptor beta chains below, sequenced in a study of cytomegalovirus exposure and HLA in healthy donors. PCR amplification relied on 60 Vbeta primers (plus 13 Jbeta primers). Measured with immunoSEQ multiplex PCR; TCRdb has only the in-frame clones, and not every one. The sample carries 100,000 to 150,000 clones, around 77% recorded once. The sample taken for sequencing was PBMCs. The receptors were gathered from a human donor in good health.

The chain uses TRBV27 and TRBJ1-2; TRBD1 aligns across 7 bases. Looked up from germline, CDR1 is MNHEY and CDR2 is SMNVEV (reference sequence). This CDR3 spans 15 amino acids. J lost 1 base, V lost 5 bases, and 7 bases had no gene match. CDR3 sequence (DNA): TGTGCCAGCAGTCCCCGGACAGGAGTTAACTATGGCTACACCTTC. Translation gives CASSPRTGVNYGYTF.

The chain couples TRBV5-4 to TRBJ2-1, with TRBD2 matching 12 bases. Unmatched junction bases numbered 3, after V lost 2 bases and J lost 6 bases. Germline loops: CDR1 SGHNT, CDR2 YYREEE (reference sequence). This CDR3 region has 15 residues. The CDR3 DNA reads TGTGCCAGCAGCTTTCGGACTAGCGGGGCCAATGAGCAGTTCTTC. This sequence encodes CASSFRTSGANEQFF.

To note about this clone: Within the sample, other DNA sequences also encode this same CDR3. The chain has TRBV28 and TRBJ2-1; D is uncertain. Germline CDR1 is MDHEN and CDR2 is SYDVKM. The CDR3 runs to 13 residues. V dropped 3 bases and J dropped 3 bases, with 6 bases sitting between them. The CDR3 protein is CASSFRSYNEQFF. The CDR3 DNA reads as TGTGCCAGCAGTTTTCGGAGCTACAATGAGCAGTTCTTC.

V usage is TRBV19 and J usage is TRBJ2-2; 7 nucleotides match TRBD2. V lost 7 bases and J lost 1; bases outside the gene matches: 3. CDR1 is LNHDA, CDR2 SQIVND, per germline (reference sequence). The CDR3 totals 14 residues. The CDR3 reads CASIAGVNTGELFF. The CDR3 DNA reads TGTGCCAGTATCGCGGGGGTGAACACCGGGGAGCTGTTTTTT.

This sequence joins TRBV5-1 and TRBJ2-5; 11 bases align to TRBD2. J gave up 2 bases and V 3 bases, and 3 bases lay outside the gene matches. The CDR3 has 15 residues. Germline loops: CDR1 SGHRS, CDR2 YFSETQ. The CDR3 DNA is TGCGCCAGCAGCTCGACTAGCGGGACTCAAGAGACCCAGTACTTC. This translates into CASSSTSGTQETQYF.

The chain joins TRBV19 to TRBJ1-5; D is undetermined. V dropped 3 bases and J dropped 1 base, with 7 bases sitting between them. Germline V lookup: CDR1 LNHDA, CDR2 SQIVND (reference sequence). The CDR3 is 14 amino acids. The CDR3 loop reads CASSMTISNQPQHF. DNA of the CDR3: TGTGCCAGTAGTATGACAATAAGCAATCAGCCCCAGCATTTT.

J is TRBJ1-3 and V is TRBV5-4; D is uncertain. The germline gives CDR1 SGHNT, CDR2 YYREEE (reference sequence). CDR3 length equals 18 residues. Trimming shortened V by 0 bases and J by 0 bases, and 16 bases separated the two germline ends. The CDR3 DNA sequence: TGTGCCAGCAGCTTGGTCCCCCCAGATTCGAACTCTGGAAACACCATATATTTT. It translates to CASSLVPPDSNSGNTIYF.

Only a few counts were recorded for this clone. This chain uses TRBV29-1 with TRBJ2-7, with D perhaps TRBD1 (6 bases). V was shortened by 7 bases and J by 3 bases, with 19 bases between the two germline ends. The CDR3 sequence is 14 residues long. Germline CDR1 reads SQVTM; CDR2 reads ANQGSEA. The CDR3 spells CSAATGYPDYEQYF. CDR3 bases: TGCAGCGCCGCAACAGGGTACCCGGACTACGAGCAGTACTTC.

This clone was detected only once. The chain links TRBV13 to TRBJ2-4; 8 bases match TRBD1. J gave up 0 bases and V 4 bases, and 8 bases lay outside the gene matches. CDR1 is PRHDT and CDR2 is FYEKMQ in the germline V gene (reference sequence). The CDR3 runs to 17 residues. The CDR3 DNA reads TGTGCCAGCAGCTCTTGGACAGGGTCGATAGCCAAAAACATTCAGTACTTC. This gives the protein CASSSWTGSIAKNIQYF.

J is TRBJ2-3 and V is TRBV2, with D maybe TRBD1 (7 bases). This CDR3 contains 15 residues. Trimming took 4 bases from V and 9 from J, leaving 20 bases between them. Germline V gene data show CDR1 as SNHLY and CDR2 as FYNNEI. Written as DNA, the CDR3 is TGTGCCAGCAGTGGAAGGACCAGCGCAGGGGGGACGCAGTATTTT. It codes for CASSGRTSAGGTQYF.

The chain has TRBV25-1 and TRBJ2-5; TRBD1 matches 8 bases. With the DNA end fitting TRBJ2-7 better, the J assignment may be wrong. CDR1 is MGHDK, CDR2 SYGVNS, per germline. The CDR3 covers 14 residues. The CDR3 sequence: CASRPQGAAYEQYF. DNA of the CDR3: TGTGCCAGCAGACCCCAGGGGGCGGCCTACGAGCAGTACTTC.

V is TRBV6-1 and J is TRBJ2-1, with TRBD2 identical over 10 bases. CDR1 and CDR2 (germline): MNHNS, SASEGT. V shed 3 bases and J 9 bases; nucleotides not matched to a gene: 11. The CDR3 sequence is 16 residues long. The CDR3 bases are TGTGCCAGCAGTGAGAGGGCTAGCGGGAGTAGGGGTGAGCAGTTCTTC. This gives the protein CASSERASGSRGEQFF.

The CDR3, as DNA: TGCGCCAGCAGCACCGGACAGGCCCTCAATGAAAAACTGTTTTTT. Its translation is CASSTGQALNEKLFF. This chain joins TRBV5-1 and TRBJ1-4; 7 nucleotides agree with TRBD1. The germline V gene has CDR1 SGHRS and CDR2 YFSETQ. CDR3 length: 15 amino acids. Trimming at V came to 4 bases and at J to 5 bases, leaving 8 bases not matched to a gene.